This T cell receptor beta chain emerged from a study of technical replicates of blood from a handful of donors. The table came from immunoSEQ multiplex PCR; TCRdb's copy has only in-frame clones and leaves some out. The sample yields about 14,000 clones, 70% to 80% seen once. The CDR3 runs to 19 residues. Germline CDR1 MRHNA, CDR2 SNTAGT. The ends lost 9 bases at V and 2 bases at J; junction bases unmatched: 20. Material: PBMCs. The chain recombines TRBV6-4 with TRBJ1-1; 11 positions agree with TRBD1. This receptor was obtained from a human donor in good health. This chain's CDR3 is CARPGTGGEGDLKNTEAFF. CDR3 nucleotides: TGTGCCAGGCCAGGGACAGGGGGGGAGGGGGACCTAAAAAACACTGAAGCTTTCTTT.